This T cell receptor (beta chain) was sequenced for a study of blood T cell repertoires in COVID-19. The wider study: Sites across the United States, Italy and Spain contributed samples from acute and convalescent COVID-19. PBMCs, B-cell-depleted T cells, or T cells were the source of the cDNA or gDNA that made up the material.

The germline gives CDR1 SGHTA, CDR2 FQGNSA. Trimming cost V 5 bases and J 3 bases; bases outside gene matches: 5. The CDR3 has 15 amino acids. Per the study methods: Quantification of nucleated cells was approximated via reference gene primer amplification. Here immunoSEQ multiplex PCR was the method, and the copy in TCRdb shows in-frame clones only, minus some. That table gives V, J and clone size, and the DNA gave D and trimming. The table shows roughly 350,000 clones, with approximately 90% occurring only once. The clonotype comes from a woman aged 18-30 years who had recovered from COVID-19. The chain employs TRBV7-2 and TRBJ2-1; 9 nucleotides align to TRBD1. Material: peripheral blood. CDR3 sequence reads: CASSPRDRVYNEQFF. CDR3 in DNA: TGTGCCAGCAGCCCCCGGGACAGGGTCTACAATGAGCAGTTCTTC.